Listed here are 9 T cell receptor beta chains from one sample, sequenced in a study of chemoradiotherapy in HPV16-positive cancers. The method was immunoSEQ multiplex PCR; TCRdb's version includes in-frame clones alone and lacks a portion of them. The sample carries around 11,000 clones, 80% to 95% recorded once. The sequenced sample was blood, obtained from a patient who underwent chemoradiotherapy. These receptor sequences come from a human donor with HPV-associated anogenital cancer.

The chain employs TRBV9 and TRBJ2-2, with 7 bases lining up with TRBD1. J gave up 5 bases and V 2 bases, and 6 bases lay outside the gene matches. Germline V gene lookup returns CDR1 SGDLS and CDR2 YYNGEE. The length of the CDR3 is 15 residues. The CDR3 sequence is CASSVQTGRTGELFF. In DNA form, the CDR3 reads TGTGCCAGCAGCGTTCAGACAGGGCGGACCGGGGAGCTGTTTTTT.

This chain connects TRBV14 to TRBJ2-6; weak D call: TRBD1 (5 bases). The CDR3 loop spans 16 amino acids. V dropped 4 bases and J dropped 0 bases, with 10 bases sitting between them. Germline-derived CDR1 and CDR2 are SGHDN and FVKESK. CDR3 in amino acids: CASSLQGVSGANVLTF. The CDR3 nucleotides are TGTGCCAGCAGCCTGCAGGGTGTCTCTGGGGCCAACGTCCTGACTTTC. The whole variable domain, filled in from reference TRBV14 and TRBJ2-6, reads EAGVTQFPSHSVIEKGQTVTLRCDPISGHDNLYWYRRVMGKEIKFLLHFVKESKQDESGMPNNRFLAERTGGTYSTLKVQPAELEDSGVYFCASSLQGVSGANVLTFGAGSRLTVL.

The rearrangement uses TRBV5-8 and TRBJ2-3, with a possible D match to TRBD2 (6 bases). With 4 bases removed from V and 1 base from J, the gap between germline ends came to 13 bases. The CDR3 totals 15 residues. Looked up from germline, CDR1 is SGHTS and CDR2 is YDEGEE. The CDR3 DNA follows: TGTGCCAGCAGCGTGGGACTTGAGGGCACAGATACGCAGTATTTT. Protein: CASSVGLEGTDTQYF.

The CDR3 here is CASSETGGQGKQFF. The CDR3 DNA is TGTGCCAGCAGTGAGACCGGGGGCCAGGGGAAGCAGTTCTTC. This chain joins TRBV2 and TRBJ2-1; perhaps D is TRBD1 or TRBD2 (6 bases each). Trimming shortened V by 3 bases and J by 11 bases, and 17 bases separated the two germline ends. CDR3 length equals 14 residues. Germline V gene lookup returns CDR1 SNHLY and CDR2 FYNNEI.

This chain uses TRBV4-1 with TRBJ1-2; tentatively, D is TRBD1 (5 bases). Per the germline V gene, CDR1 is MGHRA and CDR2 is YSYEKL. Trimming removed 2 bases at V and 0 bases at J, with 10 bases between. This CDR3 is 15 amino acids long. In DNA form, the CDR3 reads TGCGCCAGCAGCCAAACGACAGCCGCTAACTATGGCTACACCTTC. Translation: CASSQTTAANYGYTF.

This sequence joins TRBV19 and TRBJ2-5, with 7 bases fitting TRBD1. Germline values: CDR1 LNHDA, CDR2 SQIVND (reference sequence). V shed 8 bases and J 3 bases; nucleotides not matched to a gene: 6. The CDR3 is 13 amino acids. The CDR3 loop is CASRETGKETQYF. CDR3 nucleotides: TGTGCCAGTCGCGAGACAGGGAAAGAGACCCAGTACTTC.

V gene TRBV6-1 combines with J gene TRBJ1-1; 8 bases align to TRBD1. The CDR3 runs 16 residues. The ends lost 2 bases at V and 0 bases at J; junction bases unmatched: 5. The germline gives CDR1 MNHNS, CDR2 SASEGT. In DNA, the CDR3 is TGTGCCAGCAGTGAACAGGGGGCCTGGGTGAACACTGAAGCTTTCTTT. Residues: CASSEQGAWVNTEAFF.

This clone was counted once. The chain couples TRBV27 to TRBJ1-2; D is possibly TRBD1 (6 bases). V lost 6 bases to trimming and J lost 9 bases, with 20 bases between them. The CDR3 runs 14 residues. The germline CDR1 and CDR2 sequences are MNHEY and SMNVEV (reference sequence). The CDR3, as DNA: TGTGCCAGCAGCTCCAATAGGGGGGGAATCAGCTACACCTTC. Protein sequence: CASSSNRGGISYTF.

This clone was detected only once. The chain links TRBV9 to TRBJ1-1; D is possibly TRBD1 (5 bases). The CDR3 runs 14 residues. Per germline, CDR1 SGDLS and CDR2 YYNGEE. V was cut by 1 base and J by 1 base, with 8 bases left in between. DNA of the CDR3: TGTGCCAGCAGCGTATGGCAGGGGAACACTGAAGCTTTCTTT. Its translation is CASSVWQGNTEAFF.